These 22 T cell receptor beta chains came from one sample sequenced in a study of blood T cell repertoires in COVID-19. TCRdb keeps only in-frame clones here, not all; method: immunoSEQ multiplex PCR. Here the sample spans about 310,000 clones, 90% being singletons. Sequencing was done on a sample of peripheral blood. Receptors were obtained from a young woman with COVID-19, enrolled during active disease.

This clone was recorded only once. The rearrangement joins TRBV19 to TRBJ1-4; D gene ambiguous. Trimming took 3 bases from V and 0 from J, leaving 11 bases between them. CDR1 and CDR2 from the germline V gene are LNHDA and SQIVND (reference sequence). This CDR3 comprises 16 residues. CDR3 amino acids: CASSIPFTATNEKLFF. DNA for the CDR3: TGTGCCAGTAGTATTCCGTTCACAGCAACTAATGAAAAACTGTTTTTT.

This clone showed up just once. The chain has TRBV7-6 and TRBJ1-4; D is uncertain. V was shortened by 3 bases and J by 7 bases, with 9 bases between the two germline ends. CDR1 and CDR2 from the germline V gene are SGHVS and FNYEAQ. This CDR3 region has 13 residues. The DNA for the CDR3 is TGTGCCAGCAGCTTCGCCCTCGGTGAAAAACTGTTTTTT. It specifies CASSFALGEKLFF.

V usage is TRBV12-5 and J usage is TRBJ2-3; TRBD2 matches 9 bases. Trimming cost V 5 bases and J 4 bases; bases outside gene matches: 7. Per germline, CDR1 LGHNT and CDR2 FRNRAP. This CDR3 comprises 15 residues. The CDR3 nucleotides read TGTGCTAGTGGTGATCGGAGCGGGAGGTCAGATACGCAGTATTTT. Translating gives CASGDRSGRSDTQYF. The complete variable domain, with remaining parts taken from reference TRBV12-5 and TRBJ2-3, reads DARVTQTPRHKVTEMGQEVTMRCQPILGHNTVFWYRQTMMQGLELLAYFRNRAPLDDSGMPKDRFSAEMPDATLATLKIQPSEPRDSAVYFCASGDRSGRSDTQYFGPGTRLTVL.

V and J are TRBV19 and TRBJ1-2; 7 bases match TRBD1. The J segment lost 8 bases and the V segment lost 7 bases, leaving 13 bases of the junction unmatched. The germline CDR1 and CDR2 sequences are LNHDA and SQIVND (reference sequence). The CDR3 contains 14 residues. The CDR3 reads CASTLDDRVVGYTF. The CDR3 DNA reads TGTGCCAGTACCCTAGACGACAGGGTCGTGGGCTACACCTTC.

The chain recombines TRBV11-3 with TRBJ2-2; D might be TRBD2 (6 bases). This CDR3 has 16 amino acids. V was trimmed by 1 base and J by 2 bases, leaving 11 bases between them. Germline V gives CDR1 SGHNT, CDR2 YENEEA. The CDR3 loop reads CASSLGGLVNTGELFF. The CDR3 coding sequence is TGTGCCAGCAGCTTAGGGGGACTTGTAAACACCGGGGAGCTGTTTTTT.

The rearrangement links TRBV5-1 to TRBJ1-5, with TRBD1 as a possible D gene (5 bases). Trimming took 3 bases from V and 4 from J, leaving 8 bases between them. The CDR3 spans 13 residues. CDR1 and CDR2 (germline): SGHRS, YFSETQ. The CDR3 region is CASSSGQNQPQHF. The CDR3 region has the DNA TGCGCCAGCAGCTCAGGGCAGAATCAGCCCCAGCATTTT.

The gene calls are TRBV7-7 and TRBJ2-3; 7 bases fit TRBD2. Germline V CDR1 and CDR2: SSHAT, FNYEAQ (reference sequence). Trimming took 4 bases from V and 2 from J; bases not matched to a gene: 9. The CDR3 has 16 residues. The CDR3 sequence: CASSSGLPYSTDTQYF. The CDR3 region has the DNA TGTGCCAGCAGCTCGGGACTACCCTATTCCACAGATACGCAGTATTTT. The variable domain in full, with the rest retrieved from reference TRBV7-7 and TRBJ2-3, is GAGVSQSPRYKVTKRGQDVTLRCDPISSHATLYWYQQALGQGPEFLTYFNYEAQPDKSGLPSDRFSAERPEGSISTLTIQRTEQRDSAMYRCASSSGLPYSTDTQYFGPGTRLTVL.

This clone was found a few times. The rearrangement links TRBV5-1 to TRBJ2-7, with D tentatively TRBD1 (5 bases). Germline-derived CDR1 and CDR2 are SGHRS and YFSETQ. The CDR3 runs to 13 residues. The V gene lost 0 bases and the J gene lost 5 bases, with 9 bases spanning the gap. This CDR3 is CASSLEQGDEQYF. CDR3 bases: TGCGCCAGCAGCTTGGAGCAGGGCGACGAGCAGTACTTC.

This clone was seen a few times. The chain's CDR3 is CASSQDQLADHPTDTQYF. The CDR3 nucleotides are TGTGCCAGCAGCCAAGATCAACTAGCGGACCACCCCACAGATACGCAGTATTTT. This sequence joins TRBV4-2 and TRBJ2-3, with 8 bases lining up with TRBD2. Germline trimming cut 0 bases from V and 2 bases from J; bases unmatched to any gene: 10. From germline, CDR1 is LGHNA and CDR2 YNFKEQ. The CDR3 sequence is 18 residues long.

The V and J genes are TRBV13 and TRBJ2-7; TRBD2 agrees at 8 bases. V lost 2 bases, J lost 2 bases, and 2 bases stayed unmatched. The germline gives CDR1 PRHDT, CDR2 FYEKMQ (reference sequence). This CDR3 is built from 14 residues. The CDR3, as DNA: TGTGCCAGCAGCTTAACCGGGAGGGCCTACGAGCAGTACTTC. This sequence encodes CASSLTGRAYEQYF. Together with reference TRBV13 and TRBJ2-7, the CDR3 gives the full variable domain: AAGVIQSPRHLIKEKRETATLKCYPIPRHDTVYWYQQGPGQDPQFLISFYEKMQSDKGSIPDRFSAQQFSDYHSELNMSSLELGDSALYFCASSLTGRAYEQYFGPGTRLTVT.

J is TRBJ2-3 and V is TRBV9; 7 bases agree with TRBD1. CDR3 length: 16 residues. Germline V CDR1 and CDR2: SGDLS, YYNGEE. After removal of 0 bases from V and 6 bases from J, the junction contained 10 bases not matched to a gene. The CDR3 DNA follows: TGTGCCAGCAGCGTAGCACAGGGGAATTCGTGGGATACGCAGTATTTT. This sequence encodes CASSVAQGNSWDTQYF.

The chain uses TRBV2 and TRBJ1-3; tentative D call: TRBD1 (5 bases). CDR3 length: 14 residues. The V end lost 4 bases, the J end lost 7 bases, and 14 bases lay between the germline ends. CDR1 is SNHLY and CDR2 is FYNNEI in the germline V gene. The CDR3 sequence is CASSAGSLSNTIYF. DNA of the CDR3: TGTGCCAGCAGTGCAGGGTCTCTAAGCAACACCATATATTTT.

The CDR3 DNA sequence: TGCGCCAGCAGCTTACTCCCAACAGGGGCTGGCGGCTACACCTTC. Its translation is CASSLLPTGAGGYTF. This rearrangement joins TRBV5-1 to TRBJ1-2; 7 bases agree with TRBD1. From germline, CDR1 is SGHRS and CDR2 YFSETQ. This CDR3 spans 15 amino acids. V lost 2 bases and J lost 8; bases outside the gene matches: 12.

This chain links TRBV28 with TRBJ1-2; TRBD1 agrees at 9 bases. Germline-derived CDR1 and CDR2 are MDHEN and SYDVKM. Trimming cost V 4 bases and J 3 bases; bases outside gene matches: 6. The length of the CDR3 is 15 residues. CDR3: CASSSSDRGDYGYTF. DNA of the CDR3: TGTGCCAGCAGTTCCTCCGACAGGGGGGACTATGGCTACACCTTC.

Regarding this clone: The same CDR3 also results from other DNA sequences found in this sample. The chain joins TRBV9 to TRBJ2-1; 12 nucleotides agree with TRBD2. CDR1 and CDR2 from the germline V gene are SGDLS and YYNGEE. The V gene end was trimmed by 0 bases and the J gene end by 0 bases; junction bases not matched to a gene: 4. The CDR3 is 18 amino acids. CDR3 sequence (DNA): TGTGCCAGCAGCGTAGGGGGACTAGCGGGTGGCTCCTACAATGAGCAGTTCTTC. This gives the protein CASSVGGLAGGSYNEQFF.

V gene TRBV27 combines with J gene TRBJ2-1; 16 nucleotides agree with TRBD2. The germline V gene encodes CDR1 MNHEY and CDR2 SMNVEV (reference sequence). This CDR3 is built from 15 residues. The J segment lost 12 bases and the V segment lost 6 bases, leaving 8 bases of the junction unmatched. The CDR3 sequence: CASSSGTSGRAGQFF. The DNA for the CDR3 is TGTGCCAGCAGCTCAGGGACTAGCGGGAGGGCCGGGCAGTTCTTC.

This rearrangement joins TRBV3-1 (or the pseudogene TRBV3-2) to TRBJ1-5; D not certain. CDR1 is LGHDT and CDR2 is YNNKEL in the germline V gene (reference sequence). The V end lost 6 bases, the J end lost 3 bases, and 12 bases lay between the germline ends. There are 14 residues in the CDR3. CDR3 region: CASSPRGTNQPQHF. The CDR3 DNA follows: TGTGCCAGCAGTCCGCGGGGTACCAATCAGCCCCAGCATTTT.

V and J are TRBV10-3 and TRBJ1-1; unclear D gene. The CDR3 covers 14 residues. V gave up 0 bases and J gave up 2 bases, with 7 bases separating them. Germline CDR1 ENHRY, CDR2 SYGVKD. CDR3 DNA sequence: TGTGCCATCAGTGAGTCGGGCCATAACACTGAAGCTTTCTTT. Translation: CAISESGHNTEAFF.

This chain links TRBV7-9 with TRBJ2-5, with D possibly being TRBD2 (6 bases). The V end was cut by 0 bases, the J end by 5 bases, with 16 bases between. CDR1 SEHNR and CDR2 FQNEAQ come from the germline V gene (reference sequence). The CDR3 contains 16 residues. CDR3 bases: TGTGCCAGCAGCTTAGCGCGAGGGTGGCGGGGCGAGACCCAGTACTTC. Its translation is CASSLARGWRGETQYF.

The chain links TRBV7-2 to TRBJ1-5; D is uncertain. CDR1 SGHTA and CDR2 FQGNSA come from the germline V gene. Trimming cost V 2 bases and J 2 bases, with 10 bases left between them. The CDR3 covers 15 residues. The CDR3 sequence: CASSLPPGRNQPQHF. The CDR3 DNA reads as TGTGCCAGCAGCTTACCCCCAGGCCGCAATCAGCCCCAGCATTTT.

This chain links TRBV14 with TRBJ2-3; 8 nucleotides line up with TRBD2. The CDR3 is 15 amino acids. The V gene end was trimmed by 4 bases and the J gene end by 4 bases; junction bases not matched to a gene: 7. Germline CDR1 and CDR2: SGHDN and FVKESK. CDR3 coding DNA: TGTGCCAGCAGCCCACTTGCGGGAGGCCCAGATACGCAGTATTTT. Translating gives CASSPLAGGPDTQYF. Full variable domain (missing parts from reference TRBV14 and TRBJ2-3): EAGVTQFPSHSVIEKGQTVTLRCDPISGHDNLYWYRRVMGKEIKFLLHFVKESKQDESGMPNNRFLAERTGGTYSTLKVQPAELEDSGVYFCASSPLAGGPDTQYFGPGTRLTVL.

V and J are TRBV7-2 and TRBJ2-7; 9 bases are shared with TRBD2. The germline V gene encodes CDR1 SGHTA and CDR2 FQGNSA. The CDR3 consists of 15 residues. V shed 0 bases, J shed 2 bases, and the junction held 2 bases outside the gene matches. CDR3 region: CASSLASGSPYEQYF. CDR3 sequence (DNA): TGTGCCAGCAGCTTAGCTAGCGGGAGCCCCTACGAGCAGTACTTC.